This TCR beta chain was captured in a study of cytotoxic CD8 clonotypes in ibrutinib-treated CLL (dated by TCRdb to the early 2020s). Background for the entire study: The cohort included about 15 treatment-naive and fewer than 12 relapsed/refractory patients; 17 were IGHV unmutated. Partial responses were observed in about 24 patients and complete responses in 2; after a median follow-up of about 69 months, remission was maintained in about 15 patients and progression was observed in approximately 12. Samples at response were collected after a median of about 12 months of treatment, with a range of 6 to 36 months. Samples averaged approximately 240,000 productive templates and some 91,000 productive rearrangements. Of the approximately 86 participants in the trial, about 26 had longitudinal samples available. Cryopreserved peripheral blood mononuclear cells were obtained prior to treatment, at the time of response, and at either disease progression or sustained remission. Every sample from remission and from progressive disease was obtained while the patients were still on ibrutinib. What the authors observed across the whole study: Public clonotypes were rare and either contracted or stayed stable during treatment, and the rise in clonality at ibrutinib response reflected the expansion of private clonotypes. Baseline clonality was found to be higher than that of age-matched healthy donors and was strongly correlated with circulating CD8+ T-cell counts. Sampling times were not matched between patients in sustained remission and patients whose disease was progressing, and lymph node repertoires were not examined. An increase in clonality was observed at ibrutinib response, with clonality remaining stable during sustained remission and falling back toward baseline at progression.

The sample's time point, from its label and the paper: approximately 25 months on ibrutinib. For TCR beta library preparation, 1.5 to 2.5 micrograms of genomic DNA was extracted from cryopreserved PBMCs. Longitudinal blood samples from CLL patients receiving ibrutinib monotherapy were subjected to high-throughput TCR beta sequencing. The patients took part in an open-label, single-center phase 2 trial of ibrutinib monotherapy. The table lists this clone with a few counts. The antigen this receptor binds is unknown. Per-nucleotide qualities are absent, and no much larger clonotype sits a single base away. The goal of deep resolution MiSeq sequencing was a depth between 1 in 1 million and 1 in 200,000 T cells, and coverage averaged 10x per clonotype. The immunoSEQ hsTCRB Kit was used to generate TCR beta libraries. In the source study's methods: ImmunoSEQ Data Assistant and ImmunoSEQ Analyzer were used for data analysis, and V, D and J genes were assigned according to IMGT definitions. Clonality, with values ranging from 0 to 1, was calculated as one minus the normalized Shannon entropy of productive rearrangement frequencies. Only overrepresented clonotypes making up at least 0.05% of the repertoire of each patient were included in the public clonotype analysis. Repertoires from approximately 13 age-matched healthy donors in immuneACCESS were used as clonality controls. What TCRdb holds here is the immuneACCESS table cut down to in-frame rearrangements. Part of the clones is not present; checked against another copy, under half of the missing clones reflect an unresolved V gene, and the others are unexplained. V and J calls and clone size follow that table, whereas D and trimming were derived from the DNA. The sample data list approximately 210,000 clones, and approximately 72% of these were observed just once. 13% of the sample belongs to the ten largest clones.

The germline V gene supplies CDR1 SGHTA and CDR2 FQGNSA. From the cysteine up to the phenylalanine, the CDR3 has a length of 14 residues. Kept here is only the CDR3 DNA, which spans 42 bases and is read in frame from base 1. After removal of 2 bases from V and 4 bases from J, the junction retains 4 bases not matched to a gene. Recombination joined TRBV7-2 with TRBJ1-1, and 7 bases in between align with TRBD1. Material: PBMCs, obtained after 24 months of ibrutinib treatment. This clonotype was obtained from a human donor with chronic lymphocytic leukemia. The nucleotides are TGTGCCAGCAGCTTAAGGGCAGGGGGCACTGAAGCTTTCTTT. Its translation is CASSLRAGGTEAFF. This CDR3, with the reference TRBV7-2 and TRBJ1-1 proteins standing in past its ends, gives the full variable domain GAGVSQSPSNKVTEKGKDVELRCDPISGHTALYWYRQSLGQGLEFLIYFQGNSAPDKSGLPSDRFSAERTGGSVSTLTIQRTQQEDSAVYLCASSLRAGGTEAFFGQGTRLTVV.